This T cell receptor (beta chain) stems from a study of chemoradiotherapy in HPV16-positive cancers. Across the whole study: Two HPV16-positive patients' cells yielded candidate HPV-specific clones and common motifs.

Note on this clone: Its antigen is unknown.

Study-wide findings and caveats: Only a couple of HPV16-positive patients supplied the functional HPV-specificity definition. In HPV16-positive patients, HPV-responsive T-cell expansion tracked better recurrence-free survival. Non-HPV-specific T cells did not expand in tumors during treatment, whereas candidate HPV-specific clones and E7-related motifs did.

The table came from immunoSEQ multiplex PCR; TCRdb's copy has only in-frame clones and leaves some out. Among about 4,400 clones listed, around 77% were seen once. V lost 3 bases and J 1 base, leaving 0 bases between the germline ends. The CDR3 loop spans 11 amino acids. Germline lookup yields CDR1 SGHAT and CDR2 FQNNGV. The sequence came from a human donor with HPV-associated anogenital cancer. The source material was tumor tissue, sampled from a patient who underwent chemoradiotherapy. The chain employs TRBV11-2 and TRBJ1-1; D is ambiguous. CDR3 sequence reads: CASSLNTEAFF. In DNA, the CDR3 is TGTGCCAGCAGCTTGAACACTGAAGCTTTCTTT.